The present entry profiles one TCR beta chain with its context. The sample is drawn from a study of blood T cell repertoires in COVID-19. The method was immunoSEQ multiplex PCR; TCRdb's version includes in-frame clones alone and lacks a portion of them. The sample has approximately 21,000 clones, 86% seen once. CDR3 size: 17 residues. CDR1 SGHTA and CDR2 FQGNSA come from the germline V gene. The ends lost 5 bases at V and 0 bases at J; junction bases unmatched: 11. This receptor was taken from a woman of 80 years or more with active or convalescent COVID-19. Sequencing was carried out using peripheral blood. The chain joins TRBV7-2 to TRBJ2-7, with 9 bases matching TRBD2. This CDR3 reads CASSLTLAGWSSYEQYF. CDR3 coding DNA: TGTGCCAGCAGCCTGACTCTAGCGGGGTGGAGCTCCTACGAGCAGTACTTC.